A single count supports the clone carrying this T cell receptor beta chain. Its antigen is unidentified. The PCR employed 60 Vbeta primers together with 13 Jbeta primers. Profiling relied on immunoSEQ multiplex PCR, and the TCRdb table lists in-frame clones only, not all of them. The table lists around 100,000 clones, around 76% of them singletons. The CDR3 has 16 residues. Looked up from germline, CDR1 is MNHEY and CDR2 is SVGAGI. The V and J ends lost 3 bases and 4 bases, in that order; junction bases with no gene match: 10. The data stem from a study of cytomegalovirus exposure and HLA in healthy donors. Study-wide findings and caveats: Altogether, 150 to 200 TCR beta chains were recorded as cytomegalovirus-associated. In vitro data verified a few CMV-associated chains as specific for CMV antigens.

The receptor's source is a woman aged 55 to 70 in good health and CMV-seropositive. This chain uses TRBV6-5 with TRBJ2-7, with 9 bases fitting TRBD1. Sequencing was performed on PBMCs. The CDR3 nucleotides are TGTGCCAGCAGTTATACCGGGACAGGGATCTCTTACGAGCAGTACTTC. This translates into CASSYTGTGISYEQYF.